This T cell receptor beta chain was documented in a study of technical replicates of blood from several donors. Trimming cost V 0 bases and J 0 bases; bases outside gene matches: 2. The length of the CDR3 is 16 residues. Germline V gene data show CDR1 as ENHRY and CDR2 as SYGVKD. TCRdb's table, derived via immunoSEQ multiplex PCR, lists solely in-frame clones and lacks some. This table has about 76,000 clones, roughly 96% appearing once. Specimen: T cells isolated from PBMCs. The V and J genes are TRBV10-3 and TRBJ1-1; 9 nucleotides agree with TRBD1. This clonotype was sampled from a human donor in good health. CDR3 DNA: TGTGCCATCAGTGAGTCCGGGACAGGGATGAACACTGAAGCTTTCTTT. Translating gives CAISESGTGMNTEAFF.